This T cell receptor beta chain stems from a study of T cell responses to AZD1222 COVID-19 vaccine. Study results and caveats: Only six or seven AZD1222 recipients tested seropositive at baseline. Targets within unmutated variant regions were reportedly found for nearly half of spike-specific TCRs. With dominance at 160-218 and 743-854, vaccine-associated CD4 TCRs spanned spike.

The method was immunoSEQ multiplex PCR; TCRdb's version includes in-frame clones alone and lacks a portion of them. Of some 190,000 clones listed, around 90% were seen once; the top ten hold roughly 1.9%. The study pooled second doses at about 4 or about 12 weeks. On this clone itself: Its target is not known.

The CDR3 loop spans 14 amino acids. CDR1 is SGHNT, CDR2 YYREEE, per germline (reference sequence). After removal of 4 bases from V and 4 bases from J, the junction contained 6 bases not matched to a gene. The chain has TRBV5-4 and TRBJ1-2, with TRBD1 matching over 8 bases. This material consisted of peripheral blood, taken 28 days after the second AZD1222 dose. The receptor comes from an adult who received the AZD1222 COVID-19 vaccine. The CDR3 loop is CASSEGQAGYGYTF. CDR3 bases: TGTGCCAGCAGCGAGGGACAGGCTGGCTATGGCTACACCTTC. Looking up the rest from reference TRBV5-4 and TRBJ1-2 gives the full variable domain: ETGVTQSPTHLIKTRGQQVTLRCSSQSGHNTVSWYQQALGQGPQFIFQYYREEENGRGNFPPRFSGLQFPNYSSELNVNALELDDSALYLCASSEGQAGYGYTFGSGTRLTVV.